This T cell receptor beta chain was recorded in a study of control samples from healthy donors and cancer patients. Repertoires were generated with immunoSEQ multiplex PCR, while TCRdb's copy carries only in-frame clones and drops some. The sample includes 120,000 or so clones, around nine tenths of them seen just once. Germline V gene lookup returns CDR1 GTSNPN and CDR2 SVGIG (reference sequence). V lost 5 bases to trimming and J lost 0 bases, with 13 bases between them. There are 14 residues in the CDR3. The TCR sequence derives from a man younger than 45 in good health. The specimen was blood. The chain uses TRBV30 and TRBJ1-1, with D possibly matching TRBD1 (6 bases). CDR3 in amino acids: CAWDPGVMNTEAFF. The CDR3 nucleotides read TGTGCCTGGGATCCAGGGGTTATGAACACTGAAGCTTTCTTT.